Listed below are T cell receptor beta chains from one sample, sequenced in a study of early T cells in non-severe SARS-CoV-2 infection. TCRdb redid the calling of the 5' RACE reads with MiXCR, one entry per CDR3 protein. The sample lists fewer than 50,000 distinct CDR3 sequences; under 7% were seen once. Sequencing used whole blood, obtained at baseline. The receptors here all came from an adult who was a healthcare worker with PCR-confirmed SARS-CoV-2 infection or an uninfected control (not recorded which). The CDR3 runs from the conserved cysteine through the conserved F or W. A D gene is named only where the DNA matches it firmly. Clone sizes are given selectively: once, few, many, or a class where the clone is expanded.

J gene,V gene,D gene,clone size,CDR3 DNA,CDR3 protein
TRBJ2-5,TRBV7-9,TRBD1,few,TGTGCCAGCAGCTTTCGACAGGGGGCGAATGGACAAGAGACCCAGTACTTC,CASSFRQGANGQETQYF
TRBJ2-7,TRBV20-1,TRBD1,few,TGCAGTGCTCCCACTAACAGGGGCGGCGAGCAGTACTTC,CSAPTNRGGEQYF
TRBJ2-4,TRBV5-5,TRBD1,.,TGTGCCAGCAGCTTGTATTCTGCCGGACAGGACATTCAGTACTTC,CASSLYSAGQDIQYF
TRBJ2-1,TRBV9,.,.,TGTGCTAGCAGCGTAGAGGCAGGGGACAATGAGCAGTTCTTC,CASSVEAGDNEQFF
TRBJ2-7,TRBV7-9,.,many,TGTGCCAGCAGCTTAAATACGGGACTGACGGACGAGCAGTACTTC,CASSLNTGLTDEQYF
TRBJ2-7,TRBV28,TRBD2,many,TGTGCCAGCAGTGGGGGGGGCTACGAGCAGTACTTC,CASSGGGYEQYF
TRBJ2-3,TRBV6-7,TRBD2,.,TGTGCCAGCAGTGTCCTAGCGGGGGGGCCCGCAGATACGCAGTATTTT,CASSVLAGGPADTQYF
TRBJ2-1,TRBV24-1,.,many,TGTGCCACCAGTGACCTGGGCGGACGCTACAATGAGCAGTTCTTC,CATSDLGGRYNEQFF
TRBJ2-1,TRBV25-1,.,many,TGTGCCGCTGGCTTAACAGGGTACGCCTACAATGAGCAGTTCTTC,CAAGLTGYAYNEQFF
TRBJ2-4,TRBV12-3/TRBV12-4,.,few,TGTGCCAGCAGTTTGGCTACGTGGGGAGCCAAAAACATTCAGTACTTC,CASSLATWGAKNIQYF
TRBJ1-4,TRBV7-3,.,.,TGTGCCAGCAGCGAGACGGGGGGTAATGAAAAACTGTTTTTT,CASSETGGNEKLFF
TRBJ2-3,TRBV11-2,.,few,TGTGCCAGCAGCTTAGTGCTAATCACAGATACGCAGTATTTT,CASSLVLITDTQYF
TRBJ1-5,TRBV2,.,.,TGTGCCAGCAGTGGGGCACAGGGTTTTTTTAGCAATCAGCCCCAGCATTTT,CASSGAQGFFSNQPQHF
TRBJ2-5,TRBV6-2/TRBV6-3,.,few,TGTGCCAGCAGTTACTCTGGAAGGAATTCGGAGACCCAGTACTTC,CASSYSGRNSETQYF
TRBJ1-4,TRBV6-5,TRBD1,.,TGTGCCAGCAGTTATAAGTCAGGACAGGGGGGGAAACTGTTTTTT,CASSYKSGQGGKLFF
TRBJ2-7,TRBV20-1,TRBD1,few,TGCAGTGCTAGGGACCGGGACAGGGGAACCTACGAGCAGTACTTC,CSARDRDRGTYEQYF
TRBJ2-7,TRBV5-5,.,many,TGTGCCAGCAGTTTCCGACAGGTCGGACCACGGGAGCAGTACTTC,CASSFRQVGPREQYF
TRBJ2-2,TRBV7-9,.,many,TGTGCCAGCAGCTTACTGGCGGTGGAGGCCGGGGAGCTGTTTTTT,CASSLLAVEAGELFF
TRBJ2-3,TRBV19,.,many,TGTGCCAGTAGTATATTCTTAACTAGCACAGATACGCAGTATTTT,CASSIFLTSTDTQYF
TRBJ2-7,TRBV11-3,TRBD1,few,TGTGCCAGCTGCCCGGACAGGGGCTACGAGCAGTACTTC,CASCPDRGYEQYF
TRBJ2-3,TRBV6-1,TRBD2,.,TGTGCCAGCAGTGAAAGTGGGACTAGCTTGGATACGCAGTATTTT,CASSESGTSLDTQYF
TRBJ2-5,TRBV24-1,TRBD1,few,TGTGCCACCAGTGATCTGACAGGGGGTAGCGAGACCCAGTACTTC,CATSDLTGGSETQYF
TRBJ1-1,TRBV3-1,.,.,TGTGCCAGCAGCCAGGGCGTGGGGATGAGGAACACTGAAGCTTTCTTT,CASSQGVGMRNTEAFF
TRBJ1-3,TRBV12-3/TRBV12-4,.,many,TGTGCCAGCAGTTTCCCTCAGGGAGGAAACACCATATATTTT,CASSFPQGGNTIYF
TRBJ1-2,TRBV6-5,.,many,TGTGCCAGCACTCCGTCGAGGGCTGATGGCTACACCTTC,CASTPSRADGYTF
TRBJ1-1,TRBV5-4,.,many,TGTGCCAGCAGCCCCCCCGGGGGGGCTGGAACTGAAGCTTTCTTT,CASSPPGGAGTEAFF
TRBJ2-2,TRBV11-3,.,.,TGTGCCAGCAGCCCTAACACCCATGCGCCCACCGGGGAGCTGTTTTTT,CASSPNTHAPTGELFF
TRBJ1-6,TRBV7-7,.,many,TGTGCTGTCCGGGGGGGAAGCTCCTATAATTCACCCCTCCACTTT,CAVRGGSSYNSPLHF
TRBJ2-2,TRBV7-3,.,many,TGTGCCAGCAGCCCTATTATGCCTAGCCTCCGCACCGGGGAGCTGTTTTTT,CASSPIMPSLRTGELFF
TRBJ2-6,TRBV12-3/TRBV12-4,.,many,TGTGCCAGCAGTTTAATGTCTGGGGCCAACGTCCTGACTTTC,CASSLMSGANVLTF
TRBJ2-4,TRBV7-2,.,.,TGTGCCAGCAGCTTAGAGGGGGTCCGGGAGCCCAAAAACATTCAGTACTTC,CASSLEGVREPKNIQYF
TRBJ2-1,TRBV5-1,.,few,TGCGCCAGCAGCTCCTCAGGGCGATCCTACAATGAGCAGTTCTTC,CASSSSGRSYNEQFF
TRBJ2-7,TRBV5-4,.,few,TGTGCCAGCAGCCCTGCCTCTTCGATCGAGCAGTACTTC,CASSPASSIEQYF
TRBJ2-5,TRBV20-1,TRBD1,few,TGCAGTGCGGCATCAGGGGGAGTCACGACCGCCCAGCACTTC,CSAASGGVTTAQHF
TRBJ1-1,TRBV19,.,medium-sized,TGTGCCAGTAGTATGGGCCCTATGAACACTGAAGCTTTCTTT,CASSMGPMNTEAFF
TRBJ1-5,TRBV20-1,.,many,TGCAGTGCTAGTTCGCAGGCTAGAAATCAGCCCCAGCATTTT,CSASSQARNQPQHF
TRBJ1-1,TRBV14,.,many,TGTGCCAGCAGCCACATCACAGATTTGGGCACTGAAGCTTTCTTT,CASSHITDLGTEAFF
TRBJ1-1,TRBV7-8,.,many,TGTGCCAGCAGCCTCGTCTCTAGGCCTCGGAACACTGAAGCTTTCTTT,CASSLVSRPRNTEAFF
TRBJ2-1,TRBV2,.,many,TGTGCCAGCAGCCTACAACAGGGCTGGAATGAGCAGTTCTTC,CASSLQQGWNEQFF
TRBJ1-6,TRBV19,.,many,TGTGCCAGTAGCGGCGGATATAATTCACCCCTCCACTTT,CASSGGYNSPLHF